This T cell receptor (beta chain) derives from a study of control samples from healthy donors and cancer patients. With 3 bases removed from V and 5 bases from J, the gap between germline ends came to 7 bases. Per the germline V gene, CDR1 is DFQATT and CDR2 is SNEGSKA (reference sequence). The CDR3 contains 11 residues. Some clones are missing from TCRdb's copy, which holds only in-frame ones; the method was immunoSEQ multiplex PCR. The top ten clones hold 9.5% to 15% of a sample with around 150,000 clones, approximately 90% of them seen once. With regard to this clone: Other nucleotide sequences in the sample specify the same CDR3.

Source material: blood. This clonotype originated in a man aged 25-45 years in good health. The V gene is TRBV20-1, the J gene TRBJ2-5; weak D call: TRBD1 (6 bases). The CDR3 region has the DNA TGCAGTGCTAGGAGGGGGGAGACCCAGTACTTC. This encodes CSARRGETQYF.